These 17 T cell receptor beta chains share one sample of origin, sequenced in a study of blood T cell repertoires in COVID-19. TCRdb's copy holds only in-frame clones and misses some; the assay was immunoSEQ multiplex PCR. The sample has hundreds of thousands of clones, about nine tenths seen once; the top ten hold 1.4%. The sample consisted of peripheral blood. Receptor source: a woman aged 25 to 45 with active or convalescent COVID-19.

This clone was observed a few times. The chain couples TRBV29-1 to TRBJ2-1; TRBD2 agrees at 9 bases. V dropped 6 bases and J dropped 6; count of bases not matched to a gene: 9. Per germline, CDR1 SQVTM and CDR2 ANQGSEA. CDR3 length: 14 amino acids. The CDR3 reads CSVTGTSSINEQFF. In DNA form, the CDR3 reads TGCAGCGTGACCGGGACTAGCTCCATCAATGAGCAGTTCTTC.

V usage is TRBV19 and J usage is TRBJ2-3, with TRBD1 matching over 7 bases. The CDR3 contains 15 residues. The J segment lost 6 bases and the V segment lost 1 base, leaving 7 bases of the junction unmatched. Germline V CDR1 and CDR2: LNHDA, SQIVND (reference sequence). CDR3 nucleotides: TGTGCCAGTAGTATAGGATACAGGGGTGGTGATACGCAGTATTTT. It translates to CASSIGYRGGDTQYF. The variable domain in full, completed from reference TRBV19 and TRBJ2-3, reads DGGITQSPKYLFRKEGQNVTLSCEQNLNHDAMYWYRQDPGQGLRLIYYSQIVNDFQKGDIAEGYSVSREKKESFPLTVTSAQKNPTAFYLCASSIGYRGGDTQYFGPGTRLTVL.

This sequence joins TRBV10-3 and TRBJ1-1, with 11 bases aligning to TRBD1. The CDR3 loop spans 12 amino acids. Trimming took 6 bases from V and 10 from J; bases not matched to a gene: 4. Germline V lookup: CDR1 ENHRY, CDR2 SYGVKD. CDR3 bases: TGTGCCATCAGGGGACAGGGGGTAGTAGCTTTCTTT. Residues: CAIRGQGVVAFF.

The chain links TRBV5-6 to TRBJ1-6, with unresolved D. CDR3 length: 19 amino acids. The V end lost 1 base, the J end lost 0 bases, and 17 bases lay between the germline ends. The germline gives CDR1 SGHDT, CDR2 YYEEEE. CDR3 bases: TGTGCCAGCAGCTTGTTATCCGCAGATTTCAGCTCCTATAATTCACCCCTCCACTTT. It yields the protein CASSLLSADFSSYNSPLHF.

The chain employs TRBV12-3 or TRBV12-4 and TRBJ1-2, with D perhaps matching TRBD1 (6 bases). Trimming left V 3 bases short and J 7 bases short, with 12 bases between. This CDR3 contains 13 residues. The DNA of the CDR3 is TGTGCCAGCAGTTTTCCCGGGGGGGCTGGCTACACCTTC. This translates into CASSFPGGAGYTF.

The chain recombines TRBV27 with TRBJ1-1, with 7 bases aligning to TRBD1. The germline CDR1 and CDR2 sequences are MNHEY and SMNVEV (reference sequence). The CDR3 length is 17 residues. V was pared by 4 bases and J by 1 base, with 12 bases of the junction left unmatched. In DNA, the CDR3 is TGTGCCAGCAGTTCGGGACTTCCCGGGACAGCGAACACTGAAGCTTTCTTT. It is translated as CASSSGLPGTANTEAFF.

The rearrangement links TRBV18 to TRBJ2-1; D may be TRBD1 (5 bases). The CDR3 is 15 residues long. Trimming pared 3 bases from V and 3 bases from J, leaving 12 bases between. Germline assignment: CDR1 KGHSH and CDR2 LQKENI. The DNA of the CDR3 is TGTGCCAGCTCACCCCAGGGAATTAGCTACAATGAGCAGTTCTTC. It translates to CASSPQGISYNEQFF.

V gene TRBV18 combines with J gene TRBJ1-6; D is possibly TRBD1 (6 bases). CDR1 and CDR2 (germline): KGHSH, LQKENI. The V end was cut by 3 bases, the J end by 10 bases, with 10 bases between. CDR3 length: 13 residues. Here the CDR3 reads CASSPSGESPLHF. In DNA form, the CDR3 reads TGTGCCAGCTCACCGTCAGGGGAATCACCCCTCCACTTT.

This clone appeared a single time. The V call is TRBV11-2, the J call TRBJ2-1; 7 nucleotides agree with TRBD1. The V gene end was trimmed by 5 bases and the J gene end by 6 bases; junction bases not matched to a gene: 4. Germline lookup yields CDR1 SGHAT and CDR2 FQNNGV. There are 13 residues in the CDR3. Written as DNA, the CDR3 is TGTGCCAGCAGCAATGACAGGGCCAATGAGCAGTTCTTC. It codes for CASSNDRANEQFF.

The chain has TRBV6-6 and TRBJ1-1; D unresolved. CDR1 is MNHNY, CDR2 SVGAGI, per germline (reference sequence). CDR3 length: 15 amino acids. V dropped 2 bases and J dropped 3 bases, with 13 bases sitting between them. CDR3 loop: CASSYEGSRDTEAFF. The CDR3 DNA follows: TGTGCCAGCAGTTACGAGGGCTCTAGGGACACTGAAGCTTTCTTT.

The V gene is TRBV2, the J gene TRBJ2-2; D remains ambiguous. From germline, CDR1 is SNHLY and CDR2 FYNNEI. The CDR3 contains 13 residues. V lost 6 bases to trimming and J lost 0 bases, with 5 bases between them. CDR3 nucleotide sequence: TGTGCCAGCAGCCTAACGAACACCGGGGAGCTGTTTTTT. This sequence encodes CASSLTNTGELFF.

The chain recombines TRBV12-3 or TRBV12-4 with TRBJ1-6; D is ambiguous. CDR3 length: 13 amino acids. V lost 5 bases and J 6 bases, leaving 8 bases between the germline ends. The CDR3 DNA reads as TGTGCCAGCAGTACAGAGGGTAATTCACCCCTCCACTTT. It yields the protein CASSTEGNSPLHF.

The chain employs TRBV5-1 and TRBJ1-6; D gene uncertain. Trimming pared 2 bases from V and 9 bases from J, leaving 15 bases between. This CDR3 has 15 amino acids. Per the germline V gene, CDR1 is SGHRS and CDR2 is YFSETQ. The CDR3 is CASSLGSTITSPLHF. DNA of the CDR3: TGCGCCAGCAGCTTAGGGAGTACGATCACTTCACCCCTCCACTTT.

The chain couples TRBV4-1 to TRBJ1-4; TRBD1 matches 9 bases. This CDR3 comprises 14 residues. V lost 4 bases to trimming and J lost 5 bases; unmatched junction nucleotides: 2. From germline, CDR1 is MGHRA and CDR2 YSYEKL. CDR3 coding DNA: TGCGCCAGCAGCCCCGGACAGGGGAATGAAAAACTGTTTTTT. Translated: CASSPGQGNEKLFF.

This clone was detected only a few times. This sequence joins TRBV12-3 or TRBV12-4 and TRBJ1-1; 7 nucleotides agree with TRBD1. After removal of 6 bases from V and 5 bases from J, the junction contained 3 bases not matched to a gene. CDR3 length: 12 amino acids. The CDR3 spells CASSRGATEAFF. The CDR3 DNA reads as TGTGCCAGCAGCAGGGGGGCGACTGAAGCTTTCTTT.

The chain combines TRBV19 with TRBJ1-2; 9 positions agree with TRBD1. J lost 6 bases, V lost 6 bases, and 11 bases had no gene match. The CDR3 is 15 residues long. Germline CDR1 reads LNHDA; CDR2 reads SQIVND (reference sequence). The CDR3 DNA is TGTGCCAGTAGGCCCATGGGGGGACAGGGAAATGGCTACACCTTC. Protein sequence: CASRPMGGQGNGYTF.

CDR3 loop: CASSLDSYQETQYF. In nucleotides, the CDR3 is TGTGCCAGCAGCTTAGACTCCTACCAAGAGACCCAGTACTTC. The rearrangement uses TRBV11-2 and TRBJ2-5; D unresolved. The CDR3 is made up of 14 amino acids. Trimming took 0 bases from V and 0 from J, leaving 5 bases between them. Germline V gene data show CDR1 as SGHAT and CDR2 as FQNNGV.